This T cell receptor (beta chain) was observed in a study of blood T cell repertoires in COVID-19. Overall study context: Acute-phase and convalescent COVID-19 samples originated in the United States, Italy and Spain. Sample material is recorded as cDNA or gDNA derived from T cells, B-cell-depleted T cells, or PBMCs.

Trimming cost V 1 base and J 9 bases, with 10 bases left between them. This CDR3 has 13 residues. The V gene's germline CDR1 is SGHTA and CDR2 FQGNSA. Per the original data handling: Cell counts per sample came from amplifying reference gene primers. TCRdb keeps only in-frame clones here, not all; method: immunoSEQ multiplex PCR. V and J calls and clone size come straight from that table; D and trimming were deduced from the DNA. The sample includes roughly 340,000 clones, roughly 86% of them seen just once. The sequence was obtained from a woman between 70 and 85 years old with COVID-19, enrolled during active disease. The specimen sequenced was peripheral blood. This rearrangement joins TRBV7-2 to TRBJ2-1; D may be TRBD2 (6 bases). CDR3 region: CASSLVSGVEQFF. Written as DNA, the CDR3 is TGTGCCAGCAGCTTAGTTTCGGGGGTTGAGCAGTTCTTC.